A selection of T cell receptor delta chains follows, all from one sample in a study of gamma delta lymphoproliferative disorders and STAT genes. TCRdb called clones anew from the multiplex PCR reads with CATT. Of 3,200 or so delta-chain clones in the sample, 1% to 1.5% were seen once. Sample: blood. The receptor set was obtained from a human donor in good health. CDR3s include the opening cysteine and the closing phenylalanine or tryptophan. A D gene is named only where the DNA matches it firmly. A row's size may be missing; if present it is once, few, many or a size class.

CDR3 protein	CDR3 DNA	J gene	D gene	clone size	V gene
CAADPKSGDIPDKLIF	TGTGCAGCAGATCCCAAGTCTGGGGATATCCCCGATAAACTCATCTTT	TRDJ1	TRDD3	large	TRAV29/DV5
CACDPVLGDTSSWDTRQMFF	TGTGCCTGTGACCCTGTACTGGGGGATACGAGCTCCTGGGACACCCGACAGATGTTTTTC	TRDJ3	TRDD3	few	TRDV2
CAYRSAEWFLRDWGGPDKLIF	TGTGCTTATAGGAGCGCGGAATGGTTCCTACGTGACTGGGGGGGCCCCGATAAACTCATCTTT	TRDJ1	.	few	TRAV38-2/DV8
CACDPVLGDTGDKLIF	TGTGCCTGTGACCCTGTACTGGGGGATACGGGCGATAAACTCATCTTT	TRDJ1	TRDD3	few	TRDV2
CACDTLLGDTVWDTRQMFF	TGTGCCTGTGACACCTTACTGGGGGATACAGTCTGGGACACCCGACAGATGTTTTTC	TRDJ3	TRDD3	.	TRDV2
CACALLGNTHTDKLIF	TGTGCCTGTGCCTTACTGGGGAATACGCACACCGATAAACTCATCTTT	TRDJ1	TRDD3	few	TRDV2
CACDVLGDTQLIF	TGTGCCTGTGATGTACTGGGGGATACCCAACTCATCTTT	TRDJ1	TRDD3	.	TRDV2
CACDPTLGLAGDYSWDTRQMFF	TGTGCCTGTGACCCAACCTTGGGGTTGGCTGGCGATTACTCCTGGGACACCCGACAGATGTTTTTC	TRDJ3	.	large	TRDV2
CACDTVSGGSESSWDTRQMFF	TGTGCCTGTGACACCGTATCTGGGGGATCCGAAAGCTCCTGGGACACCCGACAGATGTTTTTC	TRDJ3	TRDD3	large	TRDV2
CACDPAGYTDKLIF	TGTGCCTGTGACCCTGCTGGGTACACCGATAAACTCATCTTT	TRDJ1	.	large	TRDV2
CACDTAGGDTSSWDTRQMFF	TGTGCCTGTGACACCGCTGGGGGGGACACCAGCTCCTGGGACACCCGACAGATGTTTTTC	TRDJ3	TRDD3	hyperexpanded	TRDV2
CAASMRGKPTVVRRRNMYTDKLIF	TGTGCAGCAAGCATGCGGGGGAAACCTACGGTCGTCAGGAGGAGAAATATGTACACCGATAAACTCATCTTT	TRDJ1	.	large	TRAV23/DV6
CACDNLLGDIRVLIF	TGTGCCTGTGACAACCTACTGGGGGATATAAGGGTACTCATCTTT	TRDJ1	TRDD3	.	TRDV2
CACDTVVAGGREYTDKLIF	TGTGCCTGTGACACCGTGGTGGCTGGGGGACGCGAGTACACCGATAAACTCATCTTT	TRDJ1	TRDD3	large	TRDV2
CALGDPFTYKLIF	TGTGCTCTTGGGGATCCCTTTACCTATAAACTCATCTTT	TRDJ1	.	large	TRDV1
CACDTLGDTRRDKLIF	TGTGCCTGTGACACCCTGGGGGACACGCGCCGCGATAAACTCATCTTT	TRDJ1	TRDD3	few	TRDV2
CAFLKYWGYSEKLIF	TGTGCCTTTCTGAAGTACTGGGGATACTCGGAGAAACTCATCTTT	TRDJ1	TRDD3	few	TRDV3
CACDPVLGDTKLIF	TGTGCCTGTGACCCCGTACTGGGGGATACCAAACTCATCTTT	TRDJ1	TRDD3	large	TRDV2
CACDTLGDDKLIF	TGTGCCTGTGACACCCTGGGGGACGATAAACTCATCTTT	TRDJ1	TRDD3	few	TRDV2
CACVALGDTNTDKLIF	TGTGCCTGTGTTGCTCTGGGGGATACAAACACCGATAAACTCATCTTT	TRDJ1	TRDD3	.	TRDV2
CACDTLLGDTEIGKLIF	TGTGCCTGTGACACTCTACTGGGGGATACGGAAATTGGTAAACTCATCTTT	TRDJ1	TRDD3	few	TRDV2
CACDTIGRYTDKLIF	TGCGCCTGTGACACCATCGGGAGATACACCGATAAACTCATCTTT	TRDJ1	.	.	TRDV2
CACDSLGILTDKLIF	TGTGCCTGTGACAGCCTGGGGATTCTCACCGATAAACTCATCTTT	TRDJ1	.	large	TRDV2
CALGELGLPTDWGISRDTDKLIF	TGTGCTCTTGGGGAACTCGGCCTTCCTACGGACTGGGGGATATCTAGGGACACCGATAAACTCATCTTT	TRDJ1	TRDD3	medium-sized	TRDV1
CALGEHRLPTLGEDDKLIF	TGTGCTCTTGGGGAACACCGCCTTCCTACGTTGGGGGAGGACGATAAACTCATCTTT	TRDJ1	TRDD2	.	TRDV1
CACDALLGDTDKLIF	TGTGCCTGTGACGCCTTACTGGGGGACACCGATAAACTCATCTTT	TRDJ1	TRDD3	few	TRDV2
CACDHIPSHGPSYTDKLIF	TGTGCCTGTGACCATATTCCTTCCCACGGTCCTTCTTACACCGATAAACTCATCTTT	TRDJ1	.	large	TRDV2
CACDPVLGDTTYTDKLIF	TGTGCCTGTGACCCCGTACTGGGGGATACCACGTACACCGATAAACTCATCTTT	TRDJ1	TRDD3	large	TRDV2
CACDPLSVLGDMDTDKLIF	TGTGCCTGTGACCCCCTCTCCGTACTGGGGGATATGGACACCGATAAACTCATCTTT	TRDJ1	TRDD3	large	TRDV2
CAFRFLRWGDKLIF	TGTGCCTTTAGATTCCTCCGATGGGGAGATAAACTCATCTTT	TRDJ1	.	large	TRDV3
CACDPAGGSDKLIF	TGTGCCTGTGACCCCGCGGGGGGATCCGATAAACTCATCTTT	TRDJ1	TRDD3	.	TRDV2
CACDPRVLGDKDADKLIF	TGTGCCTGTGACCCTCGTGTACTGGGGGATAAGGATGCCGATAAACTCATCTTT	TRDJ1	TRDD3	.	TRDV2
CACDTIREGGPSWDTRQMFF	TGTGCCTGTGACACCATCAGAGAGGGTGGCCCTTCCTGGGACACCCGACAGATGTTTTTC	TRDJ3	.	large	TRDV2
CACDPLGDLSTDKLIF	TGTGCCTGTGATCCACTGGGGGATTTGTCGACCGATAAACTCATCTTT	TRDJ1	TRDD3	.	TRDV2
CACDSVLRDTRRDKLIF	TGTGCCTGTGACAGCGTACTGAGGGATACGCGCCGCGATAAACTCATCTTT	TRDJ1	TRDD3	few	TRDV2
CACDTVGDKDADKLIF	TGTGCCTGTGACACCGTGGGGGATAAGGATGCCGATAAACTCATCTTT	TRDJ1	TRDD3	.	TRDV2
CACDNLLGDTLKLIF	TGTGCCTGTGACAACCTACTGGGGGATACCCTTAAACTCATCTTT	TRDJ1	TRDD3	.	TRDV2
CACDTVAYWGIPTGVIF	TGTGCCTGTGACACCGTCGCGTACTGGGGGATACCGACAGGGGTCATCTTT	TRDJ1	TRDD3	large	TRDV2
CACDPVLGDTPDKLIF	TGTGCCTGTGACCCTGTACTGGGGGATACCCCCGATAAACTCATCTTT	TRDJ1	TRDD3	few	TRDV2
CACDTAEHTGGSSWDTRQMFF	TGTGCCTGTGACACCGCCGAACATACTGGGGGAAGCTCCTGGGACACCCGACAGATGTTTTTC	TRDJ3	TRDD3	large	TRDV2
CAARRFRPLGARGKLIF	TGTGCAGCAAGGCGATTCCGACCTCTGGGGGCCAGGGGTAAACTCATCTTT	TRDJ1	TRDD3	medium-sized	TRAV29/DV5
CACDTVTGGYTDKLIF	TGTGCCTGTGACACCGTCACTGGGGGATACACCGATAAACTCATCTTT	TRDJ1	TRDD3	.	TRDV2
CACDPVSRTGGYGSWDTRQMFF	TGTGCCTGTGACCCCGTTTCCCGTACTGGGGGATACGGCTCCTGGGACACCCGACAGATGTTTTTC	TRDJ3	TRDD3	few	TRDV2
CACDTLGDTRDTDKLIF	TGTGCCTGTGACACACTGGGGGATACGAGAGACACCGATAAACTCATCTTT	TRDJ1	TRDD3	large	TRDV2
CACDTVGDTRSWDTRQMFF	TGTGCCTGTGACACCGTGGGGGATACGCGTTCCTGGGACACCCGACAGATGTTTTTC	TRDJ3	TRDD3	large	TRDV2
CACDIVTGGNSYTDKLIF	TGTGCCTGTGACATCGTTACTGGGGGAAATTCGTACACCGATAAACTCATCTTT	TRDJ1	TRDD3	medium-sized	TRDV2
CACAWGIPPRWTDKLIF	TGTGCCTGTGCGTGGGGGATACCCCCCCGTTGGACCGATAAACTCATCTTT	TRDJ1	TRDD3	few	TRDV2
CACDPAGGYTDKLIF	TGTGCCTGTGACCCCGCGGGGGGATACACCGATAAACTCATCTTT	TRDJ1	TRDD3	few	TRDV2
CACDTVTGGYPSTDKLIF	TGTGCCTGTGACACCGTCACTGGGGGATACCCCTCCACCGATAAACTCATCTTT	TRDJ1	TRDD3	large	TRDV2
CACDTVLGDGYTDKLIF	TGTGCCTGTGACACCGTACTGGGGGATGGATACACCGATAAACTCATCTTT	TRDJ1	TRDD3	.	TRDV2
CALHIPNPTGGYTDKLIF	TGTGCTCTTCATATTCCTAACCCTACTGGGGGGTACACCGATAAACTCATCTTT	TRDJ1	TRDD3	medium-sized	TRDV1
CACDTGGSWDTRQMFF	TGTGCCTGTGACACTGGGGGATCCTGGGACACCCGACAGATGTTTTTC	TRDJ3	TRDD3	.	TRDV2
CACDSWGIPRLSDKLIF	TGTGCCTGTGACAGCTGGGGGATTCCAAGACTCTCCGATAAACTCATCTTT	TRDJ1	TRDD3	few	TRDV2
CACDLLGDTRRDKLIF	TGTGCCTGTGACCTACTGGGGGATACGCGCCGCGATAAACTCATCTTT	TRDJ1	TRDD3	many	TRDV2
CACDVLGDPYTDKLIF	TGTGCCTGTGATGTACTGGGGGATCCGTACACCGATAAACTCATCTTT	TRDJ1	TRDD3	.	TRDV2
CASGGTTYTDKLIF	TGTGCCTCCGGGGGTACTACGTACACCGATAAACTCATCTTT	TRDJ1	.	large	TRAV23/DV6
CACDLLGIQTYTDKLIF	TGTGCCTGTGACCTGTTGGGGATCCAAACTTACACCGATAAACTCATCTTT	TRDJ1	.	large	TRDV2
CACDALHLTGGYAGRFKSTDKLIF	TGTGCCTGTGACGCGTTACATCTGACTGGGGGATACGCGGGACGTTTCAAATCGACCGATAAACTCATCTTT	TRDJ1	TRDD3	.	TRDV2
CACDTLGNMEYTDKLIF	TGTGCCTGTGACACACTGGGGAACATGGAGTACACCGATAAACTCATCTTT	TRDJ1	TRDD3	.	TRDV2